One TCR beta chain is described in this entry. Its matching antigen is unknown. Germline V lookup: CDR1 DFQATT, CDR2 SNEGSKA (reference sequence). The CDR3 covers 14 residues. V was cut by 4 bases and J by 0 bases, with 11 bases left in between. The TCR alpha and TCR beta cDNA libraries, bearing sample barcodes and UMIs, were generated by 5'RACE using constant-segment primers. TCRdb itself ran the 5' RACE reads through MiXCR, one entry per CDR3 protein. The top ten clones hold about 20% of a sample with around 340,000 distinct CDR3 sequences, around a sixth of them seen once. This sample is part of a study of T-cell memory formation after mild COVID-19. General study findings and limits: In second-wave clones peaking day 37, SARS-CoV-2 specificity remained unconfirmed.

This chain joins TRBV20-1 and TRBJ2-3; a possible D gene is TRBD2 (6 bases). The clonotype comes from a man between 18 and 29 years old who had mild COVID-19 (a few samples of this study predate the infection). Cell type and time point are not known. Input material: PBMCs or a T cell subset sorted from them (not recorded which). The DNA for the CDR3 is TGCAGTGCTATATTGGGGGGTAGCACAGATACGCAGTATTTT. It yields the protein CSAILGGSTDTQYF.